Each of the 17 T cell receptor beta chains below was sequenced from the same sample in a study of cytotoxic CD8 clonotypes in ibrutinib-treated CLL. The data were produced by immunoSEQ multiplex PCR, yet TCRdb's version contains in-frame clones alone and is incomplete. The table lists 50,000 or so clones, 50% to 65% of them singletons. This specimen consisted of PBMCs, obtained after 24 months of ibrutinib treatment. These receptors were taken from a human donor with chronic lymphocytic leukemia.

The chain combines TRBV5-1 with TRBJ2-1, with TRBD2 identical over 9 bases. There are 15 residues in the CDR3. The V segment lost 0 bases and the J segment 8 bases; nucleotides outside the gene matches: 6. Germline values: CDR1 SGHRS, CDR2 YFSETQ. CDR3 sequence (DNA): TGCGCCAGCAGCTTGGCAAGCGGGGGGTTCGATGAGCAGTTCTTC. It codes for CASSLASGGFDEQFF.

This rearrangement joins TRBV6-1 to TRBJ1-2; D not certain. The germline CDR1 and CDR2 sequences are MNHNS and SASEGT. V was trimmed by 1 base and J by 5 bases, leaving 5 bases between them. The CDR3 is 12 residues long. The CDR3 reads CASSEGGYGYTF. The CDR3 DNA reads as TGTGCCAGCAGTGAAGGAGGGTATGGCTACACCTTC.

This clone was seen a handful of times. The chain links TRBV10-3 to TRBJ2-7; tentatively, D is TRBD1 (5 bases). Germline loops: CDR1 ENHRY, CDR2 SYGVKD. CDR3 size: 14 residues. Trimming cost V 3 bases and J 3 bases, with 12 bases left between them. CDR3 residues: CAISDGAKVYEQYF. The DNA for the CDR3 is TGTGCCATCAGTGATGGGGCGAAGGTCTACGAGCAGTACTTC.

The V gene is TRBV5-1, the J gene TRBJ1-1; D gene ambiguous. Trimming took 1 base from V and 0 from J, leaving 7 bases between them. The CDR3 has 14 residues. CDR1 and CDR2 from the germline V gene are SGHRS and YFSETQ. The CDR3 loop reads CASSLFNMNTEAFF. DNA for the CDR3: TGCGCCAGCAGCTTGTTCAACATGAACACTGAAGCTTTCTTT.

V is TRBV6-5 and J is TRBJ2-7, with TRBD1 identical over 10 bases. The CDR3 runs to 16 residues. After removal of 4 bases from V and 5 bases from J, the junction contained 11 bases not matched to a gene. Germline assignment: CDR1 MNHEY and CDR2 SVGAGI. The CDR3 nucleotides are TGTGCCAGCAGTTTCATTCCGGGACAGGGGTCCGACGAGCAGTACTTC. Its translation is CASSFIPGQGSDEQYF.

This clone was counted at least ten times. This chain links TRBV6-4 with TRBJ2-3, with a tentative D call TRBD2 (5 bases). Trimming shortened V by 2 bases and J by 5 bases, and 17 bases separated the two germline ends. The CDR3 length is 16 residues. Germline V gives CDR1 MRHNA, CDR2 SNTAGT. The chain's CDR3 is CASSDPVTRTVDTQYF. The CDR3 bases are TGTGCCAGCAGTGACCCGGTAACTAGGACGGTAGATACGCAGTATTTT.

This chain links TRBV7-9 with TRBJ1-1, with D possibly TRBD1 on 5 matching bases. CDR1 is SEHNR and CDR2 is FQNEAQ in the germline V gene (reference sequence). The CDR3 has 10 residues. Trimming cost V 5 bases and J 11 bases, with 9 bases left between them. The DNA of the CDR3 is TGTGCCAGCAGCCTCAGGGAGGCTTTCTTT. It yields the protein CASSLREAFF.

This clone was recorded a few times. The J gene is TRBJ1-5, the V gene TRBV29-1; a possible D gene is TRBD1 (5 bases). This CDR3 spans 14 amino acids. The V gene's germline CDR1 is SQVTM and CDR2 ANQGSEA. V was clipped by 4 bases and J by 5 bases, with 15 bases between them. The DNA for the CDR3 is TGCAGCGTTGCGACAGTTGGTGCGGATCAGCCCCAGCATTTT. Translated, it gives CSVATVGADQPQHF. Combining the CDR3 with reference TRBV29-1 and TRBJ1-5 gives the whole variable domain SAVISQKPSRDICQRGTSLTIQCQVDSQVTMMFWYRQQPGQSLTLIATANQGSEATYESGFVIDKFPISRPNLTFSTLTVSNMSPEDSSIYLCSVATVGADQPQHFGDGTRLSIL.

This clone turned up a few times. The J gene is TRBJ2-5, the V gene TRBV5-4; D is possibly TRBD1 (6 bases). V lost 5 bases, J lost 2 bases, and 13 bases lay in between. The CDR3 runs 14 residues. Germline loops: CDR1 SGHNT, CDR2 YYREEE (reference sequence). The CDR3 nucleotides read TGTGCCAGCAGGTATGGGACATCTCAAGAGACCCAGTACTTC. This encodes CASRYGTSQETQYF.

This clone has only a few counts. The V call is TRBV29-1, the J call TRBJ1-3, with 7 bases identical to TRBD1. CDR3 length: 18 residues. Germline assignment: CDR1 SQVTM and CDR2 ANQGSEA. V was pared by 0 bases and J by 4 bases, with 15 bases of the junction left unmatched. The CDR3 is CSVEDLGDRGGSGNTIYF. The CDR3 DNA follows: TGCAGCGTTGAAGATCTGGGGGACAGAGGGGGATCCGGAAACACCATATATTTT.

V is TRBV2 and J is TRBJ2-1, with unresolved D. Germline CDR1 reads SNHLY; CDR2 reads FYNNEI. The CDR3 spans 14 residues. V lost 6 bases, J lost 8 bases, and 17 bases lay in between. CDR3 bases: TGTGCCAGCAGCCGTGGGCCGGCAGTGGATGAGCAGTTCTTC. It translates to CASSRGPAVDEQFF.

There are many counts of this clone. The chain joins TRBV10-3 to TRBJ1-1; 8 bases map to TRBD1. The germline V gene has CDR1 ENHRY and CDR2 SYGVKD. There are 13 residues in the CDR3. Losses at the gene ends were 4 bases for V and 6 bases for J; bases not matched to a gene: 4. CDR3: CAISAGQGAEAFF. CDR3 DNA sequence: TGTGCCATCAGTGCCGGACAGGGAGCTGAAGCTTTCTTT.

The CDR3 coding sequence is TGTGCTAGTGTTCCAGGGGGGCCCAATCAGCCCCAGCATTTT. Translation gives CASVPGGPNQPQHF. This chain links TRBV12-5 with TRBJ1-5, with 7 bases that match TRBD1. V was pared by 7 bases and J by 3 bases, with 6 bases of the junction left unmatched. The CDR3 spans 14 residues. Germline V gene data show CDR1 as LGHNT and CDR2 as FRNRAP.

This clone was detected only a few times. V usage is TRBV28 and J usage is TRBJ1-5, with 7 bases identical to TRBD1. The CDR3 has 19 amino acids. CDR1 and CDR2 from the germline V gene are MDHEN and SYDVKM. Unmatched junction bases numbered 18, after V lost 6 bases and J lost 1 base. CDR3 residues: CASSLPKGARSRSNQPQHF. Here the CDR3 DNA reads TGTGCCAGCAGCCTTCCCAAGGGGGCAAGGAGTAGAAGCAATCAGCCCCAGCATTTT.

The rearrangement uses TRBV10-2 and TRBJ2-1; D might be TRBD1 (5 bases). Trimming removed 10 bases at V and 0 bases at J, with 16 bases between. CDR1 and CDR2 (germline): WSHSY, SAAADI. CDR3 length equals 15 residues. Here the CDR3 DNA reads TGCGCCACCCAACTGGGGCCAAGCTCCTACAATGAGCAGTTCTTC. Protein: CATQLGPSSYNEQFF.

The chain uses TRBV11-1 and TRBJ2-2; possible D gene TRBD2, 6 bases. Per the germline V gene, CDR1 is SGHAT and CDR2 is FQDESV (reference sequence). Trimming cost V 0 bases and J 7 bases, with 9 bases left between them. The length of the CDR3 is 14 residues. The CDR3 sequence is CASSLAAGNGELFF. The CDR3 DNA follows: TGTGCCAGCAGCTTAGCGGCGGGAAACGGGGAGCTGTTTTTT.

This clone occurred once. The chain is built from TRBV6-1 and TRBJ2-7; possible D gene TRBD1, 6 bases. Germline-derived CDR1 and CDR2 are MNHNS and SASEGT. The CDR3 runs to 13 residues. V was trimmed by 3 bases and J by 5 bases, leaving 11 bases between them. CDR3 sequence: CASSEGQADEQYF. The CDR3, as DNA: TGTGCCAGCAGTGAGGGACAAGCGGACGAGCAGTACTTC.